These T cell receptor beta chains were read from a single sample in a study of T-cell memory formation after mild COVID-19. Each CDR3 protein is one row after TCRdb ran MiXCR on the 5' RACE reads. The sample contains 400,000 to 500,000 distinct CDR3 sequences, 20% of which appear only once. The specimen was PBMCs or a T cell subset sorted from them (not recorded which). These receptors were obtained from an adult woman who had mild COVID-19 (a few samples of this study predate the infection). Cell type and time point are not known. The conserved cysteine and the conserved F or W are not part of the CDR3 here.

j_call,v_call,cdr3_aa
TRBJ1-4,TRBV18,ASRGNRANATNEKLF
TRBJ2-5,TRBV28,ASSTSDRVRETQY
TRBJ1-6,TRBV7-8,ASSGNRASSYNSPLH
TRBJ2-2,TRBV5-1,ASSPLRGRAATGELF
TRBJ2-4,TRBV19,ASSTGELVKNIQY
TRBJ2-3,TRBV20-1,SARGGREHADTQY
TRBJ2-5,TRBV7-7,ASSPDRQETQY
TRBJ2-3,TRBV29-1,SAGASGDLTDTQY
TRBJ2-1,TRBV7-9,ASSPVTRGEQF
TRBJ2-7,TRBV6-5,ASRSLSQGLYEQY
TRBJ2-6,TRBV25-1,ASSEAGGESGANVLT
TRBJ2-3,TRBV7-3,ASSRTSGITDTQY
TRBJ2-3,TRBV4-3,ASSQTFPGQGVDTQY
TRBJ2-7,TRBV7-9,ASSLAGWGQY
TRBJ1-1,TRBV7-3,ASSLYAAGANTEAF
TRBJ2-7,TRBV12-3/TRBV12-4,ASSSQLAGAASEQY
TRBJ2-1,TRBV7-9,ASSLPGTGRNEQF
TRBJ2-3,TRBV24-1,ATSEGGSIPGTDTQY
TRBJ2-1,TRBV7-8,ASNFSPGTGNWYNEQF
TRBJ2-7,TRBV6-5,ASSPAGTGGFYEQY
TRBJ2-2,TRBV7-8,ASSSPGLASGELF
TRBJ2-2,TRBV27,ASLGQGNTGELF
TRBJ2-1,TRBV5-4,ASSLAGGGQGPNEQF